This entry describes one T cell receptor beta chain. Its specificity is unknown. The data were obtained in a study of cytomegalovirus exposure and HLA in healthy donors. The PCR ran on 60 Vbeta and 13 Jbeta primers. In the original analysis: Unique TCR beta chains totaled roughly 79 million in a later count, with roughly 12 million of them shared. Libraries were prepared by immunoSEQ multiplex PCR; TCRdb keeps only in-frame clonotypes and omits some of them. V, J and clone size were drawn from that table, and D and trimming were deduced from the DNA. The sample carries approximately 210,000 clones, more than 85% recorded once. This CDR3 is 15 amino acids long. The V gene end was trimmed by 4 bases and the J gene end by 1 base; junction bases not matched to a gene: 5. CDR1 is LNHDA, CDR2 SQIVND, per germline (reference sequence). Study outcomes and limitations: Reportedly, fewer N-insertions than the 666-donor mean appeared in an Asian-associated ancestry cluster in a later analysis. A later analysis reported that several of the most significant clusters appeared to be linked to common viral pathogens, among them Epstein-Barr virus.

This chain connects TRBV19 to TRBJ2-7; 9 bases line up with TRBD1. Sequenced: PBMCs. This clonotype was sampled from a woman between 18 and 29 years old in good health and CMV-seronegative. In nucleotides, the CDR3 is TGTGCCAGTAGTACCGCCGGGACAGGGTCCTACGAGCAGTACTTC. Its translation: CASSTAGTGSYEQYF.